This entry lists 20 T cell receptor beta chains sequenced from one sample in a study of vaccination effects on CD4 cells after COVID-19. Antigen-specific CD4+ T cells were expanded (with viral peptide pools) by the ViraFEST assay ahead of sequencing. The authors isolated CD4+ T cells after around nine days of culture. The vaccine given was either BNT162b2 or mRNA-1273, in two doses. The table came from immunoSEQ multiplex PCR; TCRdb's copy has only in-frame clones and leaves some out. The sample has tens of thousands of clones, 65% to 80% seen once; the top ten hold about a tenth. Which antigens these TCRs recognize remains unknown. Sequences were derived from CD4+ T cells from PBMCs cultured with HCoV-NL63 spike peptides, sampled after COVID-19 vaccination. The receptors shown here come from a human donor who received a COVID-19 vaccine.

The gene calls are TRBV3-1 (or the pseudogene TRBV3-2) and TRBJ1-6, with a possible D match to TRBD1 (6 bases). Trimming pared 7 bases from V and 7 bases from J, leaving 14 bases between. The germline V gene encodes CDR1 LGHDT and CDR2 YNNKEL (reference sequence). CDR3 size: 14 residues. The CDR3 is CASMSTGSNSPLHF. The CDR3 DNA reads as TGTGCCAGCATGTCAACAGGGTCAAATTCACCCCTCCACTTT.

The chain joins TRBV19 to TRBJ2-5, with 7 bases aligning to TRBD1. V shed 0 bases, J shed 5 bases, and the junction held 9 bases outside the gene matches. CDR1 is LNHDA, CDR2 SQIVND, per germline (reference sequence). The CDR3 consists of 16 residues. CDR3 residues: CASSIEGHRGGETQYF. The CDR3 DNA is TGTGCCAGTAGTATAGAAGGCCACAGGGGTGGGGAGACCCAGTACTTC.

The chain has TRBV28 and TRBJ2-7; perhaps TRBD1 as D (6 bases). The CDR3 runs 14 residues. Trimming cost V 7 bases and J 2 bases, with 15 bases left between them. Germline V gene lookup returns CDR1 MDHEN and CDR2 SYDVKM. The CDR3 here is CASINPGHPYEQYF. DNA of the CDR3: TGTGCCAGCATCAATCCGGGACACCCCTACGAGCAGTACTTC.

The V gene is TRBV7-2, the J gene TRBJ2-3; 9 bases are shared with TRBD2. J lost 1 base, V lost 4 bases, and 3 bases had no gene match. This CDR3 is 15 amino acids long. Germline CDR1 reads SGHTA; CDR2 reads FQGNSA. The CDR3 reads CASSYSGRGTDTQYF. In DNA form, the CDR3 reads TGTGCCAGCAGCTATAGCGGGAGAGGCACAGATACGCAGTATTTT.

The rearrangement uses TRBV18 and TRBJ2-1, with TRBD1 identical over 7 bases. The V gene's germline CDR1 is KGHSH and CDR2 LQKENI. The CDR3 is 15 amino acids. Unmatched junction bases numbered 7, after V lost 0 bases and J lost 8 bases. The CDR3 region has the DNA TGTGCCAGCTCACCACCGCGGACAGGTCACGATGAGCAGTTCTTC. Translating gives CASSPPRTGHDEQFF.

The V and J genes are TRBV24-1 and TRBJ1-2; possibly TRBD1 for D (6 bases). In germline, CDR1 is KGHDR, CDR2 SFDVKD. CDR3 length: 14 residues. Trimming removed 1 base at V and 4 bases at J, with 9 bases between. CDR3 region: CATSDFDRSYGYTF. DNA of the CDR3: TGTGCCACCAGTGATTTCGACAGGTCCTATGGCTACACCTTC.

This chain uses TRBV6-6 with TRBJ2-1, with D perhaps matching TRBD2 (6 bases). The CDR3 consists of 14 residues. Germline assignment: CDR1 MNHNY and CDR2 SVGAGI (reference sequence). Trimming stripped 6 bases from V and 3 bases from J, with 12 bases between. CDR3 in DNA: TGTGCCAGCAGGGAGGGCTCCAACTACAATGAGCAGTTCTTC. Its translation: CASREGSNYNEQFF.

The chain combines TRBV10-2 with TRBJ2-7, with 11 bases matching TRBD2. CDR3 length: 15 amino acids. J lost 3 bases, V lost 3 bases, and 4 bases had no gene match. The germline V gene has CDR1 WSHSY and CDR2 SAAADI. CDR3 nucleotide sequence: TGCGCCAGCAGTGATGCGGGACTAGCGGACTACGAGCAGTACTTC. Translated, it gives CASSDAGLADYEQYF.

This clone was counted once. The chain is built from TRBV2 and TRBJ2-1; D is possibly TRBD1 (6 bases). The CDR3 has 16 residues. The V end lost 8 bases, the J end lost 7 bases, and 24 bases lay between the germline ends. CDR1 is SNHLY, CDR2 FYNNEI, per germline. The CDR3 DNA is TGTGCCAGCTTAGATGGGGGCGTCCCTCACAAGAATGAGCAGTTCTTC. Encoded protein: CASLDGGVPHKNEQFF.

This clone was detected once. The V call is TRBV6-5, the J call TRBJ1-2, with D unresolved. The CDR3 is 14 residues long. The V gene lost 6 bases and the J gene lost 7 bases, with 18 bases spanning the gap. The V gene's germline CDR1 is MNHEY and CDR2 SVGAGI. CDR3 coding DNA: TGTGCCAGCAGCCGAATCGGGGAAAAGGTTGGCTACACCTTC. Residues: CASSRIGEKVGYTF.

About this clone itself: At one end, the junction sequence differs from germline, possibly due to a read error. The chain combines TRBV4-1 with TRBJ2-7; 10 bases align to TRBD2. Looked up from germline, CDR1 is MGHRA and CDR2 is YSYEKL. This CDR3 has 16 amino acids. This chain's CDR3 is CASRQDSGGSAYEQYF. DNA of the CDR3: TGCGCCAGCAGGCAAGATAGCGGGGGGTCTGCCTACGAGCAGTACTTC.

The CDR3 DNA follows: TGTGCCAGCAGCTCACAGGGCCTTAGCAATCAGCCCCAGCATTTT. Protein product: CASSSQGLSNQPQHF. The chain employs TRBV7-9 and TRBJ1-5, with D possibly TRBD1 on 6 matching bases. CDR1 and CDR2 (germline): SEHNR, FQNEAQ (reference sequence). Trimming cost V 4 bases and J 0 bases, with 10 bases left between them. The CDR3 spans 15 residues.

Only a few counts were recorded for this clone. The CDR3 here is CASSEAGGYTF. The CDR3 nucleotides are TGTGCCAGCAGTGAAGCCGGTGGCTACACCTTC. The chain uses TRBV6-1 and TRBJ1-2; no definite D call. V gave up 0 bases and J gave up 7 bases, with 3 bases separating them. The CDR3 is 11 residues long. The germline V gene has CDR1 MNHNS and CDR2 SASEGT.

The chain joins TRBV6-2 or TRBV6-3 to TRBJ2-7; 10 bases map to TRBD2. The CDR3 is 15 residues long. Germline CDR1 and CDR2: MNHEY and SVGEGT. The trim removed 4 bases at V and 7 bases at J, leaving 10 bases unmatched. The CDR3 DNA sequence: TGTGCCAGCAGTTTCGGACTAGCGGCCCTGGGGGAGCAGTACTTC. It is translated as CASSFGLAALGEQYF.

The J gene is TRBJ2-1, the V gene TRBV2, with 10 nucleotides matching TRBD2. Trimming cost V 6 bases and J 8 bases; bases outside gene matches: 10. This CDR3 contains 15 residues. CDR1 and CDR2 from the germline V gene are SNHLY and FYNNEI. The CDR3 reads CASRPASGSTHEQFF. The CDR3 DNA reads TGTGCCAGCAGGCCCGCTAGCGGGAGTACGCATGAGCAGTTCTTC.

The V and J genes are TRBV24-1 and TRBJ2-7; D remains ambiguous. This CDR3 is built from 15 residues. Trimming pared 5 bases from V and 3 bases from J, leaving 16 bases between. The germline V gene has CDR1 KGHDR and CDR2 SFDVKD. This chain's CDR3 is CATSVKYRGDYEQYF. The DNA for the CDR3 is TGTGCCACCAGTGTAAAGTATCGAGGAGACTACGAGCAGTACTTC.

The J gene is TRBJ2-1, the V gene TRBV7-7; 9 bases map to TRBD2. The CDR3 length is 15 residues. CDR1 and CDR2 (germline): SSHAT, FNYEAQ (reference sequence). Trimming at V came to 5 bases and at J to 5 bases, leaving 7 bases not matched to a gene. CDR3 coding DNA: TGTGCCAGCAGCCCCAAGGGACTAGCAAACAATGAGCAGTTCTTC. Translated: CASSPKGLANNEQFF.

This chain joins TRBV5-1 and TRBJ2-1; 8 nucleotides line up with TRBD1. The CDR3 totals 17 residues. V shed 4 bases and J 4 bases; nucleotides not matched to a gene: 13. CDR1 is SGHRS and CDR2 is YFSETQ in the germline V gene. As DNA, the CDR3 is TGCGCCAGCAGCCTATCCGGGACAGGATTCCAATACAATGAGCAGTTCTTC. Translated: CASSLSGTGFQYNEQFF. The variable domain in full, completed from reference TRBV5-1 and TRBJ2-1, reads KAGVTQTPRYLIKTRGQQVTLSCSPISGHRSVSWYQQTPGQGLQFLFEYFSETQRNKGNFPGRFSGRQFSNSRSEMNVSTLELGDSALYLCASSLSGTGFQYNEQFFGPGTRLTVL.

The chain joins TRBV7-8 to TRBJ1-2; the D gene is possibly TRBD1 (5 bases). Germline CDR1 SGHVS, CDR2 FQNEAQ. Trimming removed 5 bases at V and 4 bases at J, with 11 bases between. The CDR3 has 13 amino acids. The CDR3: CASSLRQFYGYTF. In DNA form, the CDR3 reads TGTGCCAGCAGCCTTAGACAGTTCTATGGCTACACCTTC.

The chain joins TRBV7-9 to TRBJ1-1; 7 bases are shared with TRBD1. V lost 1 base to trimming and J lost 11 bases; unmatched junction nucleotides: 4. The CDR3 spans 12 residues. Germline V gene lookup returns CDR1 SEHNR and CDR2 FQNEAQ (reference sequence). As DNA, the CDR3 is TGTGCCAGCAGCTTAGGTGAGGGGGCTGCTTTCTTT. Encoded protein: CASSLGEGAAFF.